This note documents a single T cell receptor beta chain sequence. No antigen is known for it. TCRB transcripts that were expressed got sequenced, as all of the isolated RNA had been reverse transcribed. TCRdb keeps only in-frame clones here, not all; method: immunoSEQ multiplex PCR. In the table there are around 350,000 clones, approximately 12% of which are singletons. CD45RO/CCR7/CD25/CD127/CD95/CD27 separated CD4+ naive, central memory, regulatory and stem cell-like memory cells by sorting. The germline V gene encodes CDR1 GTSNPN and CDR2 SVGIG (reference sequence). V shed 4 bases, J shed 4 bases, and the junction held 6 bases outside the gene matches. The CDR3 sequence is 13 residues long. This entry comes from a study of beta chain features in type 1 diabetes. Study-wide results and caveats: A moderate, significant TCRB CDR3 shortening appeared in type 1 diabetes across four CD4+ subsets. Compared with healthy donors, patients appeared to share more similar naive, central memory and regulatory TCRB repertoires. The analysis here could not establish whether HLA type shapes TCRB rearrangement.

The chain uses TRBV30 and TRBJ1-1; TRBD1 aligns across 7 bases. Sequences were obtained from naive CD4+ T cells from blood. The receptor was derived from a man younger than 35 in good health. CDR3 DNA sequence: TGTGCCTGGATTTGGGGACAGTCCACTGAAGCTTTCTTT. Translation gives CAWIWGQSTEAFF.